Each of the 26 T cell receptor beta chains below was sequenced from the same sample in a study of cytomegalovirus exposure and HLA in healthy donors. PCR used 60 Vbeta primers and 13 Jbeta primers. Profiled with immunoSEQ multiplex PCR; TCRdb holds only in-frame clones, not every one. The sample yields around 40,000 clones, 87% seen once. The sequenced sample was PBMCs. The origin of the receptors is a woman in her forties in good health and CMV-seropositive.

The J gene is TRBJ2-1, the V gene TRBV6-5; the match to TRBD2 covers 8 bases. Germline-derived CDR1 and CDR2 are MNHEY and SVGAGI. The CDR3 sequence is 14 residues long. Trimming at V came to 8 bases and at J to 7 bases, leaving 10 bases not matched to a gene. Here the CDR3 reads CASGPAGVRNEQFF. The CDR3 coding sequence is TGTGCCAGCGGCCCAGCGGGAGTGCGAAATGAGCAGTTCTTC.

V and J are TRBV5-8 and TRBJ1-2; TRBD1 matches at 10 bases. This CDR3 is 14 amino acids long. Germline-derived CDR1 and CDR2 are SGHTS and YDEGEE. With V trimmed by 4 bases and J by 5 bases, 5 bases remained unmatched. The CDR3 here is CASSGTGAKYGYTF. Written as DNA, the CDR3 is TGTGCCAGCAGCGGGACAGGGGCCAAGTATGGCTACACCTTC.

The genes are TRBV11-3 and TRBJ2-1, with D tentatively TRBD2 (5 bases). V lost 3 bases to trimming and J lost 8 bases, with 8 bases between them. This CDR3 is 12 amino acids long. The V gene's germline CDR1 is SGHNT and CDR2 YENEEA. The CDR3 protein is CASSFGVHEQFF. The CDR3 region has the DNA TGTGCCAGCAGCTTCGGGGTTCATGAGCAGTTCTTC.

The genes are TRBV28 and TRBJ1-1; D is possibly TRBD1 (5 bases). The CDR3 is 14 residues long. Germline V lookup: CDR1 MDHEN, CDR2 SYDVKM. V lost 1 base and J 5 bases, leaving 11 bases between the germline ends. In nucleotides, the CDR3 is TGTGCCAGCAGTTTATCAGGGATTAGTACTGAAGCTTTCTTT. Amino acid sequence: CASSLSGISTEAFF. The full variable domain, in which reference TRBV28 and TRBJ1-1 provide the parts outside the CDR3, is DVKVTQSSRYLVKRTGEKVFLECVQDMDHENMFWYRQDPGLGLRLIYFSYDVKMKEKGDIPEGYSVSREKKERFSLILESASTNQTSMYLCASSLSGISTEAFFGQGTRLTVV.

Comments on this clone: One end of the junction varies from germline; a read error may be responsible. CDR3 in DNA: TGTTCCAGCAGCTTATCCGTACAGATCGCGAACACCGGGGAGCTGTTTTTT. Protein sequence: CSSSLSVQIANTGELFF. The V and J genes are TRBV7-9 and TRBJ2-2, with D unclear. The CDR3 contains 17 residues. Germline V gene sequence: CDR1 SEHNR, CDR2 FQNEAQ (reference sequence).

Points on this clone: This sample includes further DNA sequences coding for the same CDR3. This chain joins TRBV6-6 and TRBJ2-1; D might be TRBD2 (5 bases). V lost 5 bases, J lost 10 bases, and 24 bases lay in between. The CDR3 contains 16 residues. Germline V gene data show CDR1 as MNHNY and CDR2 as SVGAGI (reference sequence). This CDR3 reads CASSLRAANPNGEQFF. The CDR3 coding sequence is TGTGCCAGCAGTCTGAGGGCGGCTAACCCCAATGGAGAGCAGTTCTTC.

With respect to this clone: Other DNA variants within this sample encode the same CDR3. V gene TRBV29-1 combines with J gene TRBJ2-5; no definite D call. This CDR3 region has 13 residues. V gave up 0 bases and J gave up 5 bases, with 10 bases separating them. Germline V gene lookup returns CDR1 SQVTM and CDR2 ANQGSEA. CDR3 protein: CSVEEAPGETQYF. CDR3 nucleotides: TGCAGCGTTGAAGAAGCCCCCGGGGAGACCCAGTACTTC. The whole variable domain, remainder taken from reference TRBV29-1 and TRBJ2-5, is SAVISQKPSRDICQRGTSLTIQCQVDSQVTMMFWYRQQPGQSLTLIATANQGSEATYESGFVIDKFPISRPNLTFSTLTVSNMSPEDSSIYLCSVEEAPGETQYFGPGTRLLVL.

This rearrangement joins TRBV6-1 to TRBJ1-2, with TRBD1 as a possible D gene (5 bases). V lost 11 bases and J lost 6, with 19 bases in between. Germline CDR1 is MNHNS and CDR2 is SASEGT. The CDR3 is made up of 13 amino acids. The CDR3 region is CAGRGQGGDGYTF. CDR3 DNA: TGTGCCGGAAGAGGGCAGGGAGGGGATGGCTACACCTTC.

The chain links TRBV5-1 to TRBJ2-3; 9 bases map to TRBD1. The CDR3 contains 13 residues. Germline assignment: CDR1 SGHRS and CDR2 YFSETQ. The trim removed 5 bases at V and 6 bases at J, leaving 4 bases unmatched. The CDR3 region is CASSPGQGDTQYF. CDR3 sequence (DNA): TGCGCCAGCAGTCCTGGACAGGGGGATACGCAGTATTTT.

The genes are TRBV19 and TRBJ1-5; 9 nucleotides align to TRBD1. The CDR3 extends over 15 amino acids. Germline V gene data show CDR1 as LNHDA and CDR2 as SQIVND (reference sequence). The ends lost 4 bases at V and 6 bases at J; junction bases unmatched: 7. The CDR3 is CASSRDREKFQPQHF. In nucleotides, the CDR3 is TGTGCCAGTAGTAGGGACAGGGAGAAATTTCAGCCCCAGCATTTT.

This chain uses TRBV28 with TRBJ1-1; 9 bases line up with TRBD1. With 5 bases clipped from V and 7 bases from J, the junction kept 8 bases outside the gene matches. Germline lookup yields CDR1 MDHEN and CDR2 SYDVKM. The CDR3 consists of 14 residues. This CDR3 is CASSRQGGVSEAFF. The DNA for the CDR3 is TGTGCCAGCAGTCGACAGGGGGGAGTAAGTGAAGCTTTCTTT.

The chain uses TRBV5-4 and TRBJ2-1; 8 bases fit TRBD2. The germline V gene has CDR1 SGHNT and CDR2 YYREEE (reference sequence). Trimming took 1 base from V and 10 from J; bases not matched to a gene: 1. This CDR3 has 12 residues. In DNA form, the CDR3 reads TGTGCCAGCAGCTTGCCTAGCGGGGAGCAGTTCTTC. Translated: CASSLPSGEQFF.

On this clone itself: In the same sample, other DNA sequences code for this CDR3. This sequence joins TRBV5-1 and TRBJ1-4; 7 bases align to TRBD1. The trim removed 4 bases at V and 3 bases at J, leaving 3 bases unmatched. CDR3 size: 14 residues. Per the germline V gene, CDR1 is SGHRS and CDR2 is YFSETQ. This CDR3 reads CASSPGTANEKLFF. In DNA form, the CDR3 reads TGCGCCAGCAGCCCCGGGACAGCTAATGAAAAACTGTTTTTT.

Here the CDR3 DNA reads TGCGCCAGCAGCCAAACTAGCACAGATACGCAGTATTTT. Translating it yields CASSQTSTDTQYF. The V and J genes are TRBV4-1 and TRBJ2-3; D is undetermined. The CDR3 length is 13 residues. V was shortened by 2 bases and J by 0 bases, with 3 bases between the two germline ends. Germline V gene data show CDR1 as MGHRA and CDR2 as YSYEKL.

This clone has only a few counts. V is TRBV4-1 and J is TRBJ2-1; TRBD2 aligns across 11 bases. Germline V gene sequence: CDR1 MGHRA, CDR2 YSYEKL. After removal of 4 bases from V and 7 bases from J, the junction contained 6 bases not matched to a gene. The CDR3 contains 15 residues. CDR3 amino acids: CASSLSGRALNEQFF. For the CDR3, the DNA is TGCGCCAGCAGCCTTAGCGGGAGGGCCCTGAATGAGCAGTTCTTC.

This rearrangement joins TRBV5-1 to TRBJ1-2; no clear D. Germline CDR1 is SGHRS and CDR2 is YFSETQ. Trimming cost V 6 bases and J 2 bases, with 14 bases left between them. The CDR3 covers 14 residues. CDR3 bases: TGCGCCAGCAACCCTCAGGCGGGGAACTATGGCTACACCTTC. Protein sequence: CASNPQAGNYGYTF.

The chain couples TRBV30 to TRBJ1-6; 8 bases align to TRBD1. The CDR3 contains 14 residues. The germline CDR1 and CDR2 sequences are GTSNPN and SVGIG (reference sequence). Unmatched junction bases numbered 6, after V lost 3 bases and J lost 8 bases. This CDR3 is CAWSTQGGYSPLHF. The DNA for the CDR3 is TGTGCCTGGAGCACACAGGGGGGATATTCACCCCTCCACTTT.

The rearrangement uses TRBV7-2 and TRBJ2-1; 9 nucleotides agree with TRBD2. Losses at the gene ends were 4 bases for V and 9 bases for J; bases not matched to a gene: 13. CDR3 length equals 16 residues. Per the germline V gene, CDR1 is SGHTA and CDR2 is FQGNSA. Here the CDR3 reads CASSSPAGGRRTEQFF. CDR3 sequence (DNA): TGTGCCAGCAGCTCTCCAGCGGGGGGCCGTCGCACTGAGCAGTTCTTC. The variable domain in full, with the rest retrieved from reference TRBV7-2 and TRBJ2-1, is GAGVSQSPSNKVTEKGKDVELRCDPISGHTALYWYRQSLGQGLEFLIYFQGNSAPDKSGLPSDRFSAERTGGSVSTLTIQRTQQEDSAVYLCASSSPAGGRRTEQFFGPGTRLTVL.

Only one count was recorded for this clone. This sequence joins TRBV19 and TRBJ2-6, with D perhaps matching TRBD2 (5 bases). V lost 7 bases to trimming and J lost 3 bases, with 10 bases between them. The CDR3 loop spans 14 amino acids. Looked up from germline, CDR1 is LNHDA and CDR2 is SQIVND (reference sequence). The CDR3 here is CASNRGGGANVLTF. CDR3 DNA sequence: TGTGCCAGTAATCGGGGTGGTGGGGCCAACGTCCTGACTTTC.

The chain joins TRBV2 to TRBJ1-2, with TRBD1 as a possible D gene (6 bases). Trimming removed 1 base at V and 4 bases at J, with 10 bases between. The CDR3 covers 14 residues. CDR1 is SNHLY, CDR2 FYNNEI, per germline. The CDR3 sequence is CASSEEARGYGYTF. The CDR3 bases are TGTGCCAGCAGTGAAGAGGCCAGGGGCTATGGCTACACCTTC. Variable domain in full (rest from reference TRBV2 and TRBJ1-2): EPEVTQTPSHQVTQMGQEVILRCVPISNHLYFYWYRQILGQKVEFLVSFYNNEISEKSEIFDDQFSVERPDGSNFTLKIRSTKLEDSAMYFCASSEEARGYGYTFGSGTRLTVV.

The chain has TRBV4-2 and TRBJ1-6; TRBD1 agrees at 9 bases. The CDR3 loop spans 14 amino acids. Per the germline V gene, CDR1 is LGHNA and CDR2 is YNFKEQ. With V trimmed by 4 bases and J by 5 bases, 0 bases remained unmatched. The CDR3 bases are TGTGCCAGCAGCCGGACAGGGGATAATTCACCCCTCCACTTT. Amino acids: CASSRTGDNSPLHF.

The J gene is TRBJ1-6, the V gene TRBV7-3; D call uncertain. There are 13 residues in the CDR3. Trimming left V 6 bases short and J 7 bases short, with 10 bases between. Germline values: CDR1 SGHTA, CDR2 FQGTGA. The CDR3 is CASSDQANSPLHF. The CDR3 DNA sequence: TGTGCCAGCAGTGACCAAGCGAATTCACCCCTCCACTTT.

This chain uses TRBV28 with TRBJ1-4, with TRBD1 matching 8 bases. V was clipped by 10 bases and J by 4 bases; unmatched bases: 5. Germline assignment: CDR1 MDHEN and CDR2 SYDVKM. The length of the CDR3 is 13 residues. CDR3 amino acids: CATTGAFNEKLFF. The CDR3 nucleotides read TGTGCCACGACAGGGGCCTTTAATGAAAAACTGTTTTTT.

The rearrangement links TRBV7-6 to TRBJ2-5; 10 nucleotides agree with TRBD2. Germline CDR1 is SGHVS and CDR2 is FNYEAQ. CDR3 length: 14 residues. Trimming removed 8 bases from V and 5 bases from J; junction bases left unmatched: 8. The CDR3 region has the DNA TGTGCCAGCGGATTAGCGGGAGGTTTTGAGACCCAGTACTTC. Encoded protein: CASGLAGGFETQYF.

CDR3 protein: CASSIKGRGSYGYTF. The CDR3 DNA reads as TGTGCCAGCAGCATAAAGGGTAGGGGAAGCTATGGCTACACCTTC. The chain has TRBV2 and TRBJ1-2, with a tentative D call TRBD1 (5 bases). Germline loops: CDR1 SNHLY, CDR2 FYNNEI. V dropped 6 bases and J dropped 4 bases, with 18 bases sitting between them. The CDR3 runs 15 residues.

The chain recombines TRBV18 with TRBJ1-3; D uncertain. Trimming removed 5 bases at V and 4 bases at J, with 15 bases between. CDR1 and CDR2 from the germline V gene are KGHSH and LQKENI. The CDR3 has 15 amino acids. For the CDR3, the DNA is TGTGCCAGCTCATCCAAGCAATTTTCAGGAAACACCATATATTTT. Amino acids: CASSSKQFSGNTIYF.